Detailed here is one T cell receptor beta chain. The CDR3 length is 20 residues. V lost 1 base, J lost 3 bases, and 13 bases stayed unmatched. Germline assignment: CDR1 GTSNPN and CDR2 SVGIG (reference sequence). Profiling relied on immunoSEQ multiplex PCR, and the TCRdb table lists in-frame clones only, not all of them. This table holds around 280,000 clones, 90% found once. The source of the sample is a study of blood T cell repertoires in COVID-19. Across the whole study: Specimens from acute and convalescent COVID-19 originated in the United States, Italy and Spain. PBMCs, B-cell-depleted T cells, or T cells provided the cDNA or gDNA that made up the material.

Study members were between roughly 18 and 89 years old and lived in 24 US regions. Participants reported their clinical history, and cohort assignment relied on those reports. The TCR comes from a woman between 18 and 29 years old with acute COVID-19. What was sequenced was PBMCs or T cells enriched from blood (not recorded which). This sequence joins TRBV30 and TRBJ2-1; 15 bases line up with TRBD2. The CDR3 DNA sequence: TGTGCCTGGAGTGCTCCGGGACTAGCGGGAGGCGGGGGTTACTACAATGAGCAGTTCTTC. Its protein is CAWSAPGLAGGGGYYNEQFF.